The rows below give T cell receptor beta chains drawn from one sample of a study of shared clonotypes between healthy human individuals. The table came from immunoSEQ multiplex PCR; TCRdb's copy has only in-frame clones and leaves some out. Of a few hundred thousand clones listed, 65% to 70% are singletons. The sequencing sample was made of memory CD4+ T cells sorted from blood. These receptors were collected from a man aged 30 to 45 in good health. CDR3s leave out the opening cysteine and the closing phenylalanine or tryptophan.

TRBJ2-3	TRBV27	ASSRVAAPDTQY
TRBJ2-3	TRBV29-1	SVDQGGTDTQY
TRBJ2-2	TRBV29-1	SVENTGELF
TRBJ2-7	TRBV6-5	ASSYSGLEY
TRBJ1-5	TRBV19	ASSMAPLGSLLYSNQPQH
TRBJ2-1	TRBV6-1	ASRGSGNEQF
TRBJ1-5	TRBV30	AWSVKSGARQH
TRBJ2-1	TRBV14	ASSLRMGLADYNEQF
TRBJ2-3	TRBV7-2	ASSLQAGISNTDTQY
TRBJ2-3	TRBV6-8	ASSYAGLHPLDTQY
TRBJ1-1	TRBV13	ASSLRGEDTEAF
TRBJ2-2	TRBV7-9	ASSLLRGPGELF
TRBJ2-3	TRBV6-1	ASRRQGADTQY
TRBJ2-3	TRBV6-4	ASSPDRTSTDTQY
TRBJ1-1	TRBV15	ATSRPGQGRAEAF
TRBJ1-5	TRBV11-2	ASSLTGSRNQPQH
TRBJ2-7	TRBV27	ASRSLAGPSYEQY
TRBJ1-5	TRBV28	ASGKLAQH
TRBJ2-7	TRBV7-2	ASSLGYGGSRQY
TRBJ2-1	TRBV5-1	ASSPGVAAYNEQF
TRBJ2-1	TRBV5-1	ASSKGQPSVAYNEQF
TRBJ2-2	TRBV10-3	ATRDNANTGELF
TRBJ2-7	TRBV11-2	ASSLGRGHPPYEQY
TRBJ2-1	TRBV5-1	ASTNSRWTSVTSYNEQF
TRBJ2-7	TRBV15	ATRKEGQGSYEQY
TRBJ2-3	TRBV11-2	ASSVGTASSTDTQY
TRBJ2-5	TRBV11-3	ASSPGSGETQY
TRBJ1-1	TRBV6-6	ASSKGTAATEAF
TRBJ1-5	TRBV28	ASSLVMGHSNQPQH
TRBJ2-2	TRBV9	ASSVDRAPGELF
TRBJ2-5	TRBV7-7	ASSSLAGQETQY
TRBJ2-1	TRBV28	ASSRGLRTYNEQF
TRBJ2-2	TRBV5-6	ASSWGHKNTGELF
TRBJ2-2	TRBV7-2	ASSPNRSGELF
TRBJ1-2	TRBV19	ASSIQAAYGYT
TRBJ2-5	TRBV15	ATGSGAGETQY
TRBJ2-5	TRBV7-8	ASSPYRLLAGRIGQETQY
TRBJ1-2	TRBV28	ASSLPGVYGYT
TRBJ2-2	TRBV19	ASLRGRNTGELF
TRBJ1-5	TRBV19	ASSWRQGGQPQH
TRBJ2-2	TRBV7-2	ASSFSLAGPNTGELF